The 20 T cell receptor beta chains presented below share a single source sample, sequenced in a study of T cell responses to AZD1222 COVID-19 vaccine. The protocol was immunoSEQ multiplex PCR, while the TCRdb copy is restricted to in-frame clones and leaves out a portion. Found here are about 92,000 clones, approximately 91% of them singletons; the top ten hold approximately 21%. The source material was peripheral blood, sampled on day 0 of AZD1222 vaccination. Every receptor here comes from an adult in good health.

CDR3 nucleotides: TGTGCCAGCTCAGCCTACGGGGAGCGCAATCAGCCCCAGCATTTT. Its translation: CASSAYGERNQPQHF. The V call is TRBV18, the J call TRBJ1-5, with no clear D. V lost 5 bases to trimming and J lost 2 bases, with 13 bases between them. The CDR3 runs 15 residues. In germline, CDR1 is KGHSH, CDR2 LQKENI.

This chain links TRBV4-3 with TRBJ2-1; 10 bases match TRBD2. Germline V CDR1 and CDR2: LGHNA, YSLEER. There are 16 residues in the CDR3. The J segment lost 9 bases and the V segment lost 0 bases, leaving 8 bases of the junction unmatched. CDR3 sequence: CASSQDRSGGASEQFF. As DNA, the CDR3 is TGCGCCAGCAGCCAAGATCGGAGCGGGGGGGCCAGTGAGCAGTTCTTC.

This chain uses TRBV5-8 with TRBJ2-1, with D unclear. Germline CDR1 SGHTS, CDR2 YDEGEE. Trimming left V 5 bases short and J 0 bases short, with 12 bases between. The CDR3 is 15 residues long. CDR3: CASSFGQSSYNEQFF. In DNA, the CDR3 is TGTGCCAGCAGTTTCGGTCAGTCCTCCTACAATGAGCAGTTCTTC.

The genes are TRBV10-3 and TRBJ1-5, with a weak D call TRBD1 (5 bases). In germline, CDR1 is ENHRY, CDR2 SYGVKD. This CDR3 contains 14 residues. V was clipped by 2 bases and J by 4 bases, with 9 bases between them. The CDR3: CAISEGDGNQPQHF. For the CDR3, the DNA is TGTGCCATCAGTGAGGGGGACGGTAATCAGCCCCAGCATTTT.

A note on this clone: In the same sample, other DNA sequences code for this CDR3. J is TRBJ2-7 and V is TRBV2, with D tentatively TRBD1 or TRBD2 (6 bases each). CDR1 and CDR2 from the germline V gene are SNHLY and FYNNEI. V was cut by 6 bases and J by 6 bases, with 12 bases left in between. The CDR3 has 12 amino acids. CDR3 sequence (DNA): TGTGCCAGCAGCCTACAGGGAGGCGAGCAGTACTTC. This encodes CASSLQGGEQYF.

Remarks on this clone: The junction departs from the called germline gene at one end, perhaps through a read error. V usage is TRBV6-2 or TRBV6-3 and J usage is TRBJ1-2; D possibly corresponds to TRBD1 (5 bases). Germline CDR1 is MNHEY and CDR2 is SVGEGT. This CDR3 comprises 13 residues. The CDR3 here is CASSSGPGTGCLF. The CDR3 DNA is TGTGCCAGCAGTAGTGGACCTGGGACTGGGTGTTTGTTC.

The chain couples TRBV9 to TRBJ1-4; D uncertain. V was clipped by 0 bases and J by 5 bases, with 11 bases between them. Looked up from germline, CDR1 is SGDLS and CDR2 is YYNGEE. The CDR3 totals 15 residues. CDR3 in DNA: TGTGCCAGCAGCGTAGGCGTAGGACTGAATGAAAAACTGTTTTTT. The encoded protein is CASSVGVGLNEKLFF.

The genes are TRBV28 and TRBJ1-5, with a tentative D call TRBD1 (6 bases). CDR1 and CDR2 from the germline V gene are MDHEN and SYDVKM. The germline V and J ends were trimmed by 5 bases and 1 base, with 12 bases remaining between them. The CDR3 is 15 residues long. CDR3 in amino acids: CASSRPGDSNQPQHF. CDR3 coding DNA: TGTGCCAGCAGTCGACCAGGGGACAGCAATCAGCCCCAGCATTTT.

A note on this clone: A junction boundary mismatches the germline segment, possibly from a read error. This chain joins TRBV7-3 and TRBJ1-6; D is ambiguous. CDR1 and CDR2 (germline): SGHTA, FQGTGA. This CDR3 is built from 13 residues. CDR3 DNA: TGTGCCAGCAGCGTAACAACGAATTCACCCCTCCACTTT. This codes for CASSVTTNSPLHF.

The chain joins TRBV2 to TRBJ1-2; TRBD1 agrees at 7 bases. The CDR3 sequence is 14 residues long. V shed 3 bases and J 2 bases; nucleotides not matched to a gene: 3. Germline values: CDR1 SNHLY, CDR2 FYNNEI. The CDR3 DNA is TGTGCCAGCAGTGAGACAGGGCACAACTATGGCTACACCTTC. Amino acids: CASSETGHNYGYTF.

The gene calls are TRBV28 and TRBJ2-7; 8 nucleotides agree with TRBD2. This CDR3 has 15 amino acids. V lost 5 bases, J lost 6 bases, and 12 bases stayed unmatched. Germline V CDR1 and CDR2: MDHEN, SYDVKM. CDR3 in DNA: TGTGCCAGCAGTCTACAGGCGGCGGGGGGTTTCGAGCAGTACTTC. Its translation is CASSLQAAGGFEQYF.

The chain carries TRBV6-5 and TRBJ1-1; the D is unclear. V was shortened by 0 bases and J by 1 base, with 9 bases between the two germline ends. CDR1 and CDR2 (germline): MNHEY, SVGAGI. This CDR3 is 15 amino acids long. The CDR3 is CASSYSTRGNTEAFF. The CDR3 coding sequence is TGTGCCAGCAGTTACTCTACCCGGGGGAACACTGAAGCTTTCTTT.

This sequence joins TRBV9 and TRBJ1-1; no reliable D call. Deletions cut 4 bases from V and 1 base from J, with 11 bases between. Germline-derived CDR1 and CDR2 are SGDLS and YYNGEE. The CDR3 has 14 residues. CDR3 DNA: TGTGCCAGCAGCCCCGAACCCAGGAACACTGAAGCTTTCTTT. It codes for CASSPEPRNTEAFF.

CDR3 DNA sequence: TGCGCCAGCAGTGGTTCCGGGACAGGGGGCGGGGGAGCTTTCTTT. Residues: CASSGSGTGGGGAFF. The chain carries TRBV10-2 and TRBJ1-1, with TRBD1 matching 12 bases. Germline values: CDR1 WSHSY, CDR2 SAAADI. This CDR3 has 15 amino acids. V lost 4 bases, J lost 10 bases, and 10 bases stayed unmatched.

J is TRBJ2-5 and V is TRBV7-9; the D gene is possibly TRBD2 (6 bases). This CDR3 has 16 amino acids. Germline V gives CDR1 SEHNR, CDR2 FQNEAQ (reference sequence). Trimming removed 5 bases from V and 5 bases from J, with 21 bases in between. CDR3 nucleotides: TGTGCCAGCAGCCTGGGGCGGGGCAGGGAGAGTGAGACCCAGTACTTC. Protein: CASSLGRGRESETQYF.

CDR3 sequence: CASSLRGYGYTF. The CDR3 DNA sequence: TGTGCCAGCAGTCTCCGGGGGTATGGCTACACCTTC. The chain couples TRBV6-5 to TRBJ1-2; D might be TRBD1 (5 bases). The CDR3 spans 12 residues. The V gene's germline CDR1 is MNHEY and CDR2 SVGAGI. Trimming stripped 5 bases from V and 5 bases from J, with 9 bases between.

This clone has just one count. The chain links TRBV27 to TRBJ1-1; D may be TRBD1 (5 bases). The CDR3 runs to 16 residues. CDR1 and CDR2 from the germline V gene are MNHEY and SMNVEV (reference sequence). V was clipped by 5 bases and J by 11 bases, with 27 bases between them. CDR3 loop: CASSPLLRDARSWAFF. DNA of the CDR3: TGTGCCAGCAGTCCCCTCCTCCGGGACGCCCGTTCATGGGCTTTCTTT.

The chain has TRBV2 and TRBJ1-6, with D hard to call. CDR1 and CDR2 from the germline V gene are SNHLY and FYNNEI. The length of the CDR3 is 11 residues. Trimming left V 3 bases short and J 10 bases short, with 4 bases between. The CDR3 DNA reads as TGTGCCAGCAGTGATCCCTCACCCCTCCACTTT. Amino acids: CASSDPSPLHF.

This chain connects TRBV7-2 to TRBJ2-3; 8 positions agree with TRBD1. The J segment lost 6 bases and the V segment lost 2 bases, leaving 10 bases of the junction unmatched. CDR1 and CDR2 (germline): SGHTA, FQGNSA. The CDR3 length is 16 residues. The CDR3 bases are TGTGCCAGCAGCTTATGGGCAGGGGGCATACCGGATACGCAGTATTTT. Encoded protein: CASSLWAGGIPDTQYF.

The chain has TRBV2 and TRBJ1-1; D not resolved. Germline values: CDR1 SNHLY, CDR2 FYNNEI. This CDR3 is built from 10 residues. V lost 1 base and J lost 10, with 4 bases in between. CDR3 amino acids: CASSEGIAFF. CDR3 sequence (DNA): TGTGCCAGCAGTGAAGGGATAGCTTTCTTT.